Following are 32 T cell receptor beta chains from one sample sequenced in a study of cytomegalovirus exposure and HLA in healthy donors. PCR was performed using 60 Vbeta and 13 Jbeta primers. Produced via immunoSEQ multiplex PCR; TCRdb's table is partial and in-frame only. The sample totals approximately 110,000 clones. The sample taken for sequencing was PBMCs. The receptor source for this set is a man between 18 and 35 years old in good health and CMV-seronegative.

The chain couples TRBV25-1 to TRBJ1-1; D uncertain. V lost 7 bases to trimming and J lost 7 bases, with 13 bases between them. The CDR3 is 12 residues long. The V gene's germline CDR1 is MGHDK and CDR2 SYGVNS. CDR3 residues: CASIGLAGEAFF. The CDR3 nucleotides are TGTGCCAGCATTGGGCTGGCAGGTGAAGCTTTCTTT.

This chain connects TRBV28 to TRBJ1-5, with a weak D call TRBD1 (6 bases). The CDR3 length is 14 residues. V gave up 3 bases and J gave up 2 bases, with 8 bases separating them. CDR1 and CDR2 (germline): MDHEN, SYDVKM. The DNA for the CDR3 is TGTGCCAGCAGTTTCCGACAGGGCAATCAGCCCCAGCATTTT. Protein sequence: CASSFRQGNQPQHF.

This chain uses TRBV5-8 with TRBJ2-2; the D gene is possibly TRBD1 (6 bases). The V and J ends lost 3 bases and 2 bases respectively, with 14 bases between them. Germline V CDR1 and CDR2: SGHTS, YDEGEE. The CDR3 consists of 16 residues. The CDR3 DNA sequence: TGTGCCAGCAGCTGGACCGGGACAACTAACACCGGGGAGCTGTTTTTT. Amino acids: CASSWTGTTNTGELFF.

J is TRBJ2-7 and V is TRBV30, with 7 bases fitting TRBD1. Germline-derived CDR1 and CDR2 are GTSNPN and SVGIG (reference sequence). After removal of 2 bases from V and 9 bases from J, the junction contained 7 bases not matched to a gene. CDR3 length equals 12 residues. The DNA of the CDR3 is TGTGCCTGGAGTCTAAGGGACAGCTCGCAGTACTTC. Amino acids: CAWSLRDSSQYF.

The chain links TRBV6-1 to TRBJ2-1, with 10 bases fitting TRBD1. The germline CDR1 and CDR2 sequences are MNHNS and SASEGT. The CDR3 sequence is 16 residues long. The J segment lost 3 bases and the V segment lost 2 bases, leaving 4 bases of the junction unmatched. CDR3 DNA: TGTGCCAGCAGTGAAAAGGGGACAGGGGACTACAATGAGCAGTTCTTC. This sequence encodes CASSEKGTGDYNEQFF.

The rearrangement joins TRBV5-8 to TRBJ2-5; 13 positions agree with TRBD2. This CDR3 has 15 residues. Germline V gene sequence: CDR1 SGHTS, CDR2 YDEGEE. The ends lost 3 bases at V and 9 bases at J; junction bases unmatched: 8. The CDR3 DNA reads TGTGCCAGCAGCTCGGGACTAGCGGGACCCGGGGCCCAGTACTTC. Its protein product is CASSSGLAGPGAQYF.

The chain carries TRBV19 and TRBJ1-5; TRBD1 agrees at 8 bases. CDR1 and CDR2 from the germline V gene are LNHDA and SQIVND (reference sequence). The CDR3 length is 14 residues. J gave up 3 bases and V 9 bases, and 7 bases lay outside the gene matches. This CDR3 is CASATGGNNQPQHF. As DNA, the CDR3 is TGTGCCAGCGCCACAGGGGGGAACAATCAGCCCCAGCATTTT.

The chain combines TRBV15 with TRBJ2-1; D might be TRBD1 (5 bases). This CDR3 comprises 15 residues. V shed 5 bases and J shed 6 bases, with 17 bases lying between them. Germline lookup yields CDR1 LNHNV and CDR2 YYDKDF (reference sequence). The chain's CDR3 is CATSSPQGGINEQFF. The CDR3 nucleotides read TGTGCCACCAGCTCACCGCAGGGCGGTATCAATGAGCAGTTCTTC. Drawing the rest from reference TRBV15 and TRBJ2-1, the complete variable domain is DAMVIQNPRYQVTQFGKPVTLSCSQTLNHNVMYWYQQKSSQAPKLLFHYYDKDFNNEADTPDNFQSRRPNTSFCFLDIRSPGLGDTAMYLCATSSPQGGINEQFFGPGTRLTVL.

CDR3 in DNA: TGCGCCAGCAGCTTCGAGGGGGCAGGGGGCGCAGAGCAGTACTTC. It codes for CASSFEGAGGAEQYF. V gene TRBV5-1 combines with J gene TRBJ2-7, with 8 bases fitting TRBD1. Germline V gene lookup returns CDR1 SGHRS and CDR2 YFSETQ. The CDR3 is 15 residues long. The ends lost 2 bases at V and 7 bases at J; junction bases unmatched: 11.

This rearrangement joins TRBV19 to TRBJ2-7; D unclear. V lost 3 bases and J lost 2, with 11 bases in between. This CDR3 comprises 14 residues. CDR1 is LNHDA, CDR2 SQIVND, per germline (reference sequence). The CDR3 DNA reads TGTGCCAGTAGTATGCAGAGCGTAGCCTACGAGCAGTACTTC. Translating gives CASSMQSVAYEQYF.

The chain couples TRBV6-5 to TRBJ2-3; no clear D. CDR3 size: 13 residues. Trimming left V 5 bases short and J 8 bases short, with 14 bases between. Germline lookup yields CDR1 MNHEY and CDR2 SVGAGI. The CDR3 loop reads CASSDHPQATQYF. The CDR3 nucleotides are TGTGCCAGCAGTGATCATCCCCAGGCTACGCAGTATTTT.

This chain connects TRBV7-2 to TRBJ2-1; a possible D gene is TRBD2 (6 bases). Germline CDR1 reads SGHTA; CDR2 reads FQGNSA. Trimming took 6 bases from V and 0 from J, leaving 12 bases between them. CDR3 length: 15 amino acids. The CDR3 nucleotides read TGTGCCAGCAGAATAGGAGGGCCCTCCTACAATGAGCAGTTCTTC. It yields the protein CASRIGGPSYNEQFF.

The V call is TRBV15, the J call TRBJ1-4; TRBD1 is a possible D gene (5 bases). This CDR3 is built from 16 residues. Trimming stripped 1 base from V and 2 bases from J, with 11 bases between. In germline, CDR1 is LNHNV, CDR2 YYDKDF (reference sequence). The CDR3 is CATSRAGGGTNEKLFF. CDR3 bases: TGTGCCACCAGCAGAGCCGGGGGGGGGACTAATGAAAAACTGTTTTTT.

The rearrangement links TRBV5-8 to TRBJ1-5; 9 positions match TRBD1. J lost 7 bases, V lost 0 bases, and 11 bases had no gene match. CDR1 and CDR2 from the germline V gene are SGHTS and YDEGEE. The CDR3 runs 17 residues. The CDR3 sequence is CASSLEVGGQGFQPQHF. CDR3 coding DNA: TGTGCCAGCAGCTTGGAGGTTGGGGGACAGGGTTTCCAGCCCCAGCATTTT.

V usage is TRBV18 and J usage is TRBJ1-6; D might be TRBD1 (6 bases). The CDR3 totals 14 residues. CDR1 KGHSH and CDR2 LQKENI come from the germline V gene. V was shortened by 5 bases and J by 7 bases, with 12 bases between the two germline ends. The CDR3, as DNA: TGTGCCAGCTCAAATGACAGGAAGAATTCACCCCTCCACTTT. Protein: CASSNDRKNSPLHF.

The J gene is TRBJ2-1, the V gene TRBV19, with 9 nucleotides matching TRBD2. There are 15 residues in the CDR3. Germline V lookup: CDR1 LNHDA, CDR2 SQIVND (reference sequence). After removal of 3 bases from V and 4 bases from J, the junction contained 4 bases not matched to a gene. CDR3 protein: CASSIASGNYNEQFF. The CDR3 bases are TGTGCCAGTAGTATTGCTAGCGGGAATTACAATGAGCAGTTCTTC.

The chain employs TRBV7-9 and TRBJ2-1; 10 bases align to TRBD2. This CDR3 contains 16 residues. Germline-derived CDR1 and CDR2 are SEHNR and FQNEAQ (reference sequence). The V gene end was trimmed by 6 bases and the J gene end by 4 bases; junction bases not matched to a gene: 9. Here the CDR3 reads CASRAREREGYNEQFF. The CDR3 DNA reads TGTGCCAGCAGAGCCCGAGAGCGGGAGGGTTACAATGAGCAGTTCTTC.

This chain joins TRBV11-3 and TRBJ2-5; the D is unclear. V lost 5 bases, J lost 5 bases, and 6 bases lay in between. The V gene's germline CDR1 is SGHNT and CDR2 YENEEA. This CDR3 is 11 amino acids long. CDR3 DNA sequence: TGTGCCAGCAGCCGAGTGGAGACCCAGTACTTC. This gives the protein CASSRVETQYF.

The CDR3 is CASSYNARGSLTEAFF. CDR3 bases: TGTGCCAGCAGTTACAACGCCCGAGGCAGTCTAACTGAAGCTTTCTTT. The chain employs TRBV6-5 and TRBJ1-1, with unresolved D. Trimming stripped 2 bases from V and 5 bases from J, with 18 bases between. Germline CDR1 reads MNHEY; CDR2 reads SVGAGI. The CDR3 sequence is 16 residues long.

This chain joins TRBV5-4 and TRBJ1-1, with D maybe TRBD1 (6 bases). The CDR3 extends over 16 amino acids. Germline V gene sequence: CDR1 SGHNT, CDR2 YYREEE (reference sequence). Trimming took 0 bases from V and 5 from J, leaving 17 bases between them. In DNA, the CDR3 is TGTGCCAGCAGCTTGGGGGGGCAGCAGGGTGATACTGAAGCTTTCTTT. This sequence encodes CASSLGGQQGDTEAFF.

This chain links TRBV5-4 with TRBJ2-7; 8 bases fit TRBD1. The trim removed 7 bases at V and 1 base at J, leaving 4 bases unmatched. The CDR3 runs 13 residues. The germline CDR1 and CDR2 sequences are SGHNT and YYREEE (reference sequence). Here the CDR3 reads CASGRTGSYEQYF. CDR3 nucleotide sequence: TGTGCCAGCGGGAGGACAGGGTCCTACGAGCAGTACTTC.

The V call is TRBV7-3, the J call TRBJ2-2; TRBD1 aligns across 8 bases. This CDR3 region has 15 residues. The V gene end was trimmed by 5 bases and the J gene end by 0 bases; junction bases not matched to a gene: 2. In germline, CDR1 is SGHTA, CDR2 FQGTGA. The DNA of the CDR3 is TGTGCCAGCAGCCTACAGGGGGCGAACACCGGGGAGCTGTTTTTT. It yields the protein CASSLQGANTGELFF.

The chain employs TRBV27 and TRBJ1-2; 8 bases are a match to TRBD1. The germline CDR1 and CDR2 sequences are MNHEY and SMNVEV (reference sequence). There are 13 residues in the CDR3. V dropped 6 bases and J dropped 8; count of bases not matched to a gene: 8. CDR3 DNA sequence: TGTGCCAGCAGCCGGGACAGGTTGGGGGGCTACACCTTC. It yields the protein CASSRDRLGGYTF.

This chain connects TRBV18 to TRBJ2-7; 10 bases are a match to TRBD1. With 3 bases clipped from V and 0 bases from J, the junction kept 5 bases outside the gene matches. The CDR3 consists of 16 residues. Germline loops: CDR1 KGHSH, CDR2 LQKENI. The DNA of the CDR3 is TGTGCCAGCTCACCGAGGGGACAGGGGAACTCCTACGAGCAGTACTTC. This encodes CASSPRGQGNSYEQYF.

The V gene is TRBV6-6, the J gene TRBJ2-3; possibly TRBD1 for D (6 bases). Germline V gives CDR1 MNHNY, CDR2 SVGAGI (reference sequence). CDR3 length equals 16 residues. V lost 5 bases to trimming and J lost 1 base, with 16 bases between them. CDR3 DNA: TGTGCCAGCAGTGCCCCTCCAGGGGCTGGCACAGATACGCAGTATTTT. Its protein is CASSAPPGAGTDTQYF.

This chain uses TRBV27 with TRBJ2-1; no clear D. From germline, CDR1 is MNHEY and CDR2 SMNVEV (reference sequence). The CDR3 length is 13 residues. Trimming took 6 bases from V and 0 from J, leaving 6 bases between them. DNA of the CDR3: TGTGCCAGCAGGCTAGACTCCTACAATGAGCAGTTCTTC. Its protein is CASRLDSYNEQFF.

V and J are TRBV5-1 and TRBJ1-2, with 7 nucleotides matching TRBD1. After removal of 3 bases from V and 2 bases from J, the junction contained 4 bases not matched to a gene. The CDR3 spans 14 residues. Germline CDR1 is SGHRS and CDR2 is YFSETQ. The CDR3 loop reads CASSSMGQNYGYTF. CDR3 DNA sequence: TGCGCCAGCAGCTCTATGGGACAGAACTATGGCTACACCTTC.

This chain links TRBV7-3 with TRBJ1-1; 9 bases line up with TRBD1. The CDR3 has 16 amino acids. V trimming: 4 bases; J trimming: 1 base; junction bases outside the gene matches: 7. CDR1 SGHTA and CDR2 FQGTGA come from the germline V gene. CDR3 protein: CASSSGTGSGNTEAFF. The DNA of the CDR3 is TGTGCCAGCAGCTCCGGGACAGGGAGTGGGAACACTGAAGCTTTCTTT.

The genes are TRBV5-8 and TRBJ2-7; 7 nucleotides align to TRBD2. The CDR3 extends over 12 amino acids. V lost 1 base, J lost 7 bases, and 2 bases stayed unmatched. The germline V gene has CDR1 SGHTS and CDR2 YDEGEE. CDR3 bases: TGTGCCAGCAGCTTGCGAGCGGGAGAGCAGTACTTC. This codes for CASSLRAGEQYF.

The V call is TRBV15, the J call TRBJ2-5; a weak D match, TRBD2 (5 bases). The CDR3 runs to 15 residues. The V gene's germline CDR1 is LNHNV and CDR2 YYDKDF (reference sequence). Trimming removed 4 bases at V and 4 bases at J, with 16 bases between. The CDR3 spells CATSTRPQRGETQYF. The CDR3 nucleotides are TGTGCCACCAGCACAAGACCCCAACGGGGAGAGACCCAGTACTTC.

The rearrangement uses TRBV7-9 and TRBJ2-1, with TRBD1 as a possible D gene (6 bases). Germline V gives CDR1 SEHNR, CDR2 FQNEAQ (reference sequence). V was clipped by 7 bases and J by 6 bases, with 10 bases between them. CDR3 length equals 12 residues. In nucleotides, the CDR3 is TGTGCCAGCATCAAAGGGGGCAATGAGCAGTTCTTC. Amino acids: CASIKGGNEQFF.

The rearrangement joins TRBV14 to TRBJ2-3, with D hard to call. V was clipped by 0 bases and J by 3 bases, with 7 bases between them. The germline V gene encodes CDR1 SGHDN and CDR2 FVKESK. This CDR3 has 14 residues. The DNA of the CDR3 is TGTGCCAGCAGCCAAGAAGCGTGGACAGATACGCAGTATTTT. It codes for CASSQEAWTDTQYF.